This T cell receptor (beta chain) was sequenced in a study of cytomegalovirus exposure and HLA in healthy donors (TCRdb year 2017). About the investigation overall: According to an earlier analysis of a few hundred of the donors, about 170 million T cells yielded some 120 million unique TCR beta sequences and around 300 Gb of sequence data. An early release covering some 640 HLA-typed donors comprised about 300 gigabases of sequencing data and approximately 85 million unique TCR sequences. The genetic ancestry cluster associated with self-reported Caucasian donors included 81% of the 398 genotyped donors. The aim of the study was to test whether cataloging public T cell receptors could identify signatures of past pathogen exposure. The T cell repertoires of 670 or so subjects were profiled by immunosequencing and related to cytomegalovirus serostatus. A separate validation cohort of more than 100 different subjects was used in addition to the roughly 700-subject first cohort. To predict cytomegalovirus infection status, the study brought together high-throughput TCR immunosequencing, statistical association of individual TCRs with disease status, and machine learning. A later analysis re-examined previously published TCR beta repertoires from about 670 donors and added high-resolution HLA genotyping to investigate patterns of TCR occurrence. Rather than using new phenotypic data, the later analysis identified candidate immune exposures from TCR beta sequences and from how often those sequences occurred across donors. In an earlier analysis of roughly 580 of the donors, high-throughput TCR beta sequencing was used to judge whether each TCR beta V gene segment behaved as functional or pseudogenic. Donor age, sex, ethnicity and CMV serostatus were compiled together with the repertoire data. In a later genetic analysis, genome-wide SNP genotypes for about three fifths of the roughly 670 donors were used, and that subset was treated as a discovery cohort. All discovery cohort repertoires had been generated using a single sequencing platform. Both class I and class II loci were covered by HLA typing, at four-digit resolution. The number of typed donors differed by locus: roughly 629-640 for A, B, C, DRB1 and DQB1; approximately 540 for DQA1; approximately 610 for DPA1; and around 490 for DPB1. Several DR-DQ haplotypes were treated as single units for association and clustering because of strong linkage in the cohort. Among 398 genotyped donors of the cohort, an average of about 240,000 unique TCR beta nucleotide sequences were sequenced per donor, roughly 20% of them non-productive.

The protocol used for the library was the immunoSEQ multiplex PCR assay. A mixture of 60 forward primers for TCR Vbeta segments and 13 reverse primers for TCR Jbeta segments was used in the multiplex PCR. The CDR3 region of rearranged TCR beta genes was amplified from genomic DNA by a multiplex PCR assay. The amplified TCR beta libraries were sequenced on the Illumina HiSeq System as 87-base-pair reads. On the study's bioinformatics: A later analysis counted about 76 million unique TCR beta chains across the 500 to 850 repertoires, and 10 million to 12 million of these chains were shared by at least two donors. Raw reads were error-corrected and collapsed into unique sequences with a nearest-neighbor algorithm that merged closely related sequences to remove PCR and sequencing errors. V, D and J gene segments were assigned by aligning CDR3 sequences to IMGT reference sequences. For a sequence to be retained, a match of at least six nucleotides to both a V gene segment and a J gene segment was required. Rearrangements were called productive when the CDR3 lacked stop codons and stayed in frame with V and J; all others were non-productive. Following IMGT convention, CDR3 was defined as the stretch from the second conserved V-encoded cysteine up to the conserved J-encoded phenylalanine. In an earlier analysis of more than 550 of the donors, sequences lacking an unambiguous match to a single V gene segment were excluded. An earlier analysis of a few hundred of the donors called V segments functional above 56.7% productive rearrangements and segregating when the between-donor standard deviation exceeded 5%. A statistical classification framework was built for diagnosing cytomegalovirus status from the catalog of TCR beta chain sequences. In a later analysis, V and J genes were assigned by comparing TCR nucleotide sequences against IMGT/GENE-DB human TR gene sequences. In a later analysis, CDR3 sequences and most-parsimonious VDJ recombination scenarios were assigned using the TCRdist pipeline. In a later analysis, each TCR beta chain was defined by its CDR3 amino acid sequence together with its V-gene family, and reads without a unique V-gene family were excluded. As a way to deal with suspected cross-contamination and a sequencing artifact, a later analysis dropped hundreds of nucleotide sequences that were highly shared and had low generation probability. For each public chain, a later analysis derived a clonal expansion index from normalized ranks of inferred template counts within each repertoire. A later analysis computed generation probabilities with a VDJ recombination model fitted to out-of-frame rearrangements, and checked the results against IGoR. Hypergeometric tests were used in a later analysis to score TCR-TCR, TCR-HLA and TCR-CMV co-occurrence, with a repertoire-size bias correction applied to the TCR pairs. To estimate false discovery rates, a later analysis permuted the HLA or CMV assignments 20 times. A later analysis grouped co-occurring TCRs with DBSCAN, adding TCRdist sequence similarity when clustering within HLA-allele-positive subsets. For co-occurrence clustering, repertoires with fewer than 30,000 or more than 120,000 public chains were excluded, along with four to six repertoires with anomalous nucleotide sharing. TCRdb carries this immuneACCESS record with in-frame sequences only. Its versions omit some clonotypes, under half of them owing to an unresolved V gene in the studies checked, with the rest unexplained. V and J calls and clone size follow that table, whereas D and trimming were derived from the DNA. This sample has some 110,000 clones in its table, and 70% to 80% of those were observed once. The biggest ten clones account for about 1.9% of the sample.

From its cysteine to its phenylalanine, the CDR3 spans 18 amino acids. The read is trimmed to its CDR3 DNA, 54 bases read in frame from base 1. Ends trimmed: V by 1 base, J by 0 bases; bases unmatched to a gene: 4. The germline V gene (reference sequence) gives CDR1 as MNHEY and CDR2 as SMNVEV. The research as a whole found: Sequencing depth was assumed to be roughly uniform across donors in the presence/absence analyses, though that assumption may not hold. The authors suggested that the approach could potentially be generalized to other disease states and immunological phenotypes. CMV serostatus was the only immune exposure information available for the cohort. Three of the identified cytomegalovirus-associated TCR beta chains were confirmed in vitro to be specific for cytomegalovirus antigens. Assigning TCR associations to individual alleles was difficult when HLA alleles, especially DR and DQ, strongly co-occurred. In a later genetic analysis, a missense DCLRE1C variant was associated with V-gene and J-gene trimming of TCR beta chains, and the association was replicated in an independent cohort. Some IMGT-functional V segments, including TRBV6-2 and TRBV6-3, could not be distinguished by the 87-base-pair reads and were therefore excluded. According to a later analysis, most CMV-associated TCR beta chains appeared to be HLA-restricted, and the HLA associations seemed to be driven largely by CMV exposure. An earlier analysis of approximately 530 of the donors showed that most TCR beta V segments appeared in productive rearrangements either about 87% or about 30% of the time, which broadly matched IMGT annotations. The sequencing pipeline was judged likely to have produced a cluster of highly shared sequence variants as a technical artifact. According to a later analysis, TCR association rates differed among HLA loci, with DRB1 alleles showing the most associated TCRs and HLA-C alleles showing the fewest. In the study, some 180 TCR beta chains were listed as associated with cytomegalovirus. The cohort was sequenced for TCR beta chains only, and without alpha or paired-chain data the features that could be detected were limited. Most TCR sequences were observed very rarely across donors, whereas some public TCRs were present in many individuals. In a later genetic analysis, fewer N-insertions in productive TCRs were reported among donors in an Asian-associated ancestry cluster than the roughly 700-donor mean. Because HLA typing was missing for some donors at each locus, association tests included only the typed subset. Correlated functional status among segregating V segments might be attributable to linkage disequilibrium, but an unknown experimental factor could not be ruled out. Cytomegalovirus status was reported to be diagnosed by the classifier with high specificity and sensitivity in both the original and validation cohorts. Specific HLA alleles were associated with 16,951 TCR beta sequences at a false discovery rate of 0.05 in a later analysis. A further reported finding was that TCR beta sequences accurately predicted the HLA-A and HLA-B alleles for most subjects in the first cohort. The earlier analysis of about 600 of the donors excluded 15 to 20 rarely observed V segments, including chromosome 9 orphons, because counts were too low. Several of the top co-occurrence clusters appeared to be linked to parvovirus B19, influenza, CMV and Epstein-Barr virus, according to a later analysis. In a later analysis, HLA-associated TCR beta chains were found to be more clonally expanded and to have lower generation probabilities than equally common non-associated chains.

The cohort was made up of under 800 healthy bone marrow donors. At the time of sampling, every cohort member was nominally healthy, though immune exposures that went unrecorded were likely present. The donor tested CMV seronegative and was one of the 352 seronegative cohort members. Every donor gave a peripheral blood sample, and the peripheral blood mononuclear cells from that sample were used for TCR beta sequencing. The Qiagen DNeasy Blood Extraction Kit was used to extract genomic DNA from the blood cell samples. The table lists this clone with a few counts. There is no known antigen for this receptor. There are no base qualities to consult, and no much larger clone falls within one base.

The V and J segments used are TRBV27 and TRBJ2-1; TRBD2 fits 12 bases in the junction. The sample was PBMCs. This TCR was sampled from a man aged 25 to 40 in good health and CMV-seronegative. The nucleotide sequence reads as follows: TGTGCCAGCAGTTTATTGGCTAGCGGGGGGGCCTCCTACAATGAGCAGTTCTTC. This yields the protein CASSLLASGGASYNEQFF.